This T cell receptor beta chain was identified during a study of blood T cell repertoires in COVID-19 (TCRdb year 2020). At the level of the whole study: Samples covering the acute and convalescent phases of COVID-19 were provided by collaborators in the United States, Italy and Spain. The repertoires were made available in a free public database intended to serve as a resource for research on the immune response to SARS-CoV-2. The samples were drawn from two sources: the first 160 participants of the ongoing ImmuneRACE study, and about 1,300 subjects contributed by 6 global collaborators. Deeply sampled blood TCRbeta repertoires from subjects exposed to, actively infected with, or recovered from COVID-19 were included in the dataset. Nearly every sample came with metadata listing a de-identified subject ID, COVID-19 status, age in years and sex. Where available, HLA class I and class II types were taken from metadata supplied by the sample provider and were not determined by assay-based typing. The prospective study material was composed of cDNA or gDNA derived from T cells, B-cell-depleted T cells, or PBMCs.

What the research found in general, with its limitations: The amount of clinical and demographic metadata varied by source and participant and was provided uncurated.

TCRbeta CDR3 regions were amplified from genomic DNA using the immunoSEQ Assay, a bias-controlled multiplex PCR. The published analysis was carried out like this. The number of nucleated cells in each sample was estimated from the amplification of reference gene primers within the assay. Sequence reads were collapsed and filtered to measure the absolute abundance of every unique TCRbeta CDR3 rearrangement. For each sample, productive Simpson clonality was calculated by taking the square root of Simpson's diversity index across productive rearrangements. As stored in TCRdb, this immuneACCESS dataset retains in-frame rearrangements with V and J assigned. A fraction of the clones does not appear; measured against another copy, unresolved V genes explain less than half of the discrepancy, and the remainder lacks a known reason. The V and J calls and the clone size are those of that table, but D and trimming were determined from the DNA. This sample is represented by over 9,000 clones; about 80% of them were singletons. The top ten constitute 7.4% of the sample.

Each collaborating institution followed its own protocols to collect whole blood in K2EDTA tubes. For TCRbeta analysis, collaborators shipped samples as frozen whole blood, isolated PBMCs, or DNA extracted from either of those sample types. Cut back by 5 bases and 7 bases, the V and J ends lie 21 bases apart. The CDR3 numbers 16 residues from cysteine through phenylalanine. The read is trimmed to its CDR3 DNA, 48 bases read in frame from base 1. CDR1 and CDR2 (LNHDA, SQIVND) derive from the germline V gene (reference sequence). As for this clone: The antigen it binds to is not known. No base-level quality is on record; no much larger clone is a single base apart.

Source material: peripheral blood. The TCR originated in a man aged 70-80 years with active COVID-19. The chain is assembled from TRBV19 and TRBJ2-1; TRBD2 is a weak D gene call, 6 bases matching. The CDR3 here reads CASSQFRDSLGNEQFF. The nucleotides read TGTGCCAGTAGTCAATTCCGGGACTCCCTGGGGAATGAGCAGTTCTTC.